The T cell receptor (beta chain) described here comes from a study of blood T cell repertoires in COVID-19. Overall study: PBMCs, B-cell-depleted T cells, or T cells provided the cDNA or gDNA that made up the material.

This CDR3 region has 16 residues. CDR1 and CDR2 from the germline V gene are KGHDR and SFDVKD. Trimming removed 2 bases from V and 5 bases from J; junction bases left unmatched: 8. In Seattle, patients joined the study during active infection and were tracked longitudinally. The authors' processing: For nucleated cells, counts were estimated from reference gene primer amplification. The assay was immunoSEQ multiplex PCR, and TCRdb's table has in-frame clones only and misses some. For V, J and clone size, that table is used; D and trimming come from the DNA. Found here are fewer than 650,000 clones, around 90% of them singletons; the top ten hold 7.8%.

Input material: peripheral blood. The chain is built from TRBV24-1 and TRBJ2-7; the match to TRBD1 covers 10 bases. This TCR derives from a woman in her forties or fifties with COVID-19, enrolled during active disease. Written as DNA, the CDR3 is TGTGCCACCAGTGATTCCCGACAGGGGGCTCGGGACGAGCAGTACTTC. It translates to CATSDSRQGARDEQYF.